This TCR beta chain was identified during a study of a mutant IDH1 vaccine in newly diagnosed glioma. About the study: Patients in the study were vaccinated eight times, receiving shots in weeks 1, 3, 5, 7, 11, 15, 19 and 23. Patients' prior therapy spanned radiotherapy, temozolomide, or both; most underwent both.

Time point here: week 23, last vaccination. In every dose of vaccine, 300 ug of mutant IDH1 20-mer peptide was given alongside topical imiquimod. Donors had new WHO grade 3 or 4 IDH1-mutant, ATRX-lost astrocytomas. In its sample, this clone was seen once. The target antigen is unknown. The V end lost 3 bases, the J end lost 2 bases, and 10 bases lay between the germline ends. The length of the CDR3 is 13 residues. Germline-derived CDR1 and CDR2 are SQVTM and ANQGSEA. General observations from the study: Whatever changes occurred in top peripheral T cell clonotypes seemed unrelated to pseudoprogression.

Assay: immunoSEQ multiplex PCR; the TCRdb copy retains only in-frame clones and omits some. The sample shows tens of thousands of clones, roughly 80% of them seen only once. V gene TRBV29-1 combines with J gene TRBJ2-5; the D is unclear. The sequences come from PBMCs, collected from a glioma patient whose treatment included an IDH1 peptide vaccine. This clonotype was obtained from a young woman with glioma. CDR3 region: CSVDEGGQETQYF. CDR3 in DNA: TGCAGCGTTGATGAAGGCGGACAAGAGACCCAGTACTTC.